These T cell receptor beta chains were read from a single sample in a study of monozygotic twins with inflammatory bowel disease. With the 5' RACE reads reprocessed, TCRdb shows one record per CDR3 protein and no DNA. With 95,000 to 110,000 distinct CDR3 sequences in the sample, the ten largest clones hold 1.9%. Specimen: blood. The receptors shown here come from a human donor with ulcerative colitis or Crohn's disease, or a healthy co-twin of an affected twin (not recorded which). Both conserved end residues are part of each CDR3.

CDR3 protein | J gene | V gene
CASSLTRGKNIQYF | TRBJ2-4 | TRBV7-2
CASSRGADTQYF | TRBJ2-3 | TRBV3-1
CASSSIGQITGELFF | TRBJ2-2 | TRBV27
CASSHDRGHDEQYF | TRBJ2-7 | TRBV4-3
CASSAQGNQPQHF | TRBJ1-5 | TRBV7-2
CASSWVGAGSYNEKLFF | TRBJ1-4 | TRBV18
CASSRGQGSAYNEQFF | TRBJ2-1 | TRBV5-1
CASTRSSYEKLFF | TRBJ1-4 | TRBV28
CASSLLRVSYEQYF | TRBJ2-7 | TRBV28
CASSSTTSGAQETQYF | TRBJ2-5 | TRBV7-8
CASSLAGALDTEAFF | TRBJ1-1 | TRBV5-4
CASSHLDRPDTQYF | TRBJ2-3 | TRBV27
CASSPAGTSGTDTQYF | TRBJ2-3 | TRBV18
CASSLVVGANQPQHF | TRBJ1-5 | TRBV5-5
CASSLGGGYYGYTF | TRBJ1-2 | TRBV5-6
CASYPRAPTGELFF | TRBJ2-2 | TRBV27
CATHLTGGTGELFF | TRBJ2-2 | TRBV5-1
CSVVQGREQYF | TRBJ2-7 | TRBV29-1
CASSHAYNEQFF | TRBJ2-1 | TRBV19
CSATRGAGSYNEQFF | TRBJ2-1 | TRBV20-1
CASSLDTRIETQYF | TRBJ2-5 | TRBV12-3/TRBV12-4
CASSWLDSPRRRETQYF | TRBJ2-5 | TRBV6-2/TRBV6-3
CASSDNSGANVLTF | TRBJ2-6 | TRBV6-4
CSARLGGSNQPQHF | TRBJ1-5 | TRBV20-1
CAWSALMAGGGETQYF | TRBJ2-5 | TRBV30
CASSYQGGTVEQFF | TRBJ2-1 | TRBV6-5
CASSQLAGYNEQFF | TRBJ2-1 | TRBV6-1
CASSVQPGVSYEQYF | TRBJ2-7 | TRBV9
CSAQEPRRPAGSSYEQYF | TRBJ2-7 | TRBV20-1
CASSRSWGGNQPQHF | TRBJ1-5 | TRBV7-2
CASSSGDEQFF | TRBJ2-1 | TRBV5-1
CASSQALDGEQFF | TRBJ2-1 | TRBV14
CASSPRTPYEQYF | TRBJ2-7 | TRBV27
CSAREGQSSQPQHF | TRBJ1-5 | TRBV20-1
CASSYWQGYEQYF | TRBJ2-7 | TRBV6-6
CSAQDPYLQYERYF | TRBJ2-7 | TRBV20-1